This T cell receptor beta chain was retrieved from a study of T-cell memory formation after mild COVID-19. On the study more broadly: TCR clustering was largely donor specific. Regarding the study as a whole: Clones which contracted sat mainly in CM and EM if CD4+, and in EMRA if CD8+.

About this clonotype itself: The antigen remains undetermined.

Germline V gene data show CDR1 as SGHTA and CDR2 as FQGNSA. V shed 5 bases and J 0 bases; nucleotides not matched to a gene: 10. This CDR3 is built from 17 residues. It was 5'RACE with constant-segment primers that produced the TCR alpha and TCR beta cDNA libraries, which carried sample barcodes and UMIs. TCRdb itself ran the 5' RACE reads through MiXCR, one entry per CDR3 protein. The data show 350,000 to 550,000 distinct CDR3 sequences, 15% to 20% seen once. The chain links TRBV7-2 to TRBJ1-3, with TRBD1 matching over 7 bases. The sequence derives from a man aged 18 to 29 who had mild COVID-19 (a few samples of this study predate the infection). Cell type and time point are not known. The sequenced sample was PBMCs or a T cell subset sorted from them (not recorded which). The CDR3 nucleotides are TGTGCCAGCAGCCCGTCATTACAGGGGTACTCTGGAAACACCATATATTTT. As protein: CASSPSLQGYSGNTIYF.